This T cell receptor beta chain was documented in a study of CD8+ T cells in alopecia areata listed by TCRdb under 2018. Study-wide context: The treated patients, all with moderate-to-severe alopecia areata, were enrolled in an open-label pilot trial of oral tofacitinib given at 5 to 10 mg twice daily. Patients stayed on tofacitinib for 6 to 18 months and then had 6 months of follow-up off drug so that delayed response and recurrence could be assessed. Disease severity in treated patients was measured with the SALT score, which quantifies the percentage of affected scalp surface area. High-throughput TCRbeta sequencing was used to examine T cell clonal expansion in alopecia areata in both the C3H/HeJ mouse model and human patients. Scalp tissue and sorted CD4+ and CD8+ peripheral blood T cells from patchy and totalis/universalis alopecia areata patients and from healthy controls were covered by human TCRbeta sequencing. Patients on tofacitinib were biopsied at baseline and after 4 and 24 weeks of treatment, and several of the patients also had a later scalp biopsy. Scalp clonality was compared among normal scalp (n=4), patchy alopecia areata scalp (n=8), and alopecia totalis/universalis scalp (n=8). The RNA source kit depended on sample type: the PAXgene miRNA kit for fixed scalp, the miRNeasy kit for PBMCs, and the RNeasy kit for mouse skin. Amplification of TCRbeta CDR3 regions was done by immunoSEQ multiplex PCR using 35 Vbeta forward primers and 13 Jbeta reverse primers.

According to the study, the label for this sample's time point signals: roughly 24 weeks on oral tofacitinib. In the paper's terms, the treatment or condition label means: oral pan-JAK inhibitor, 5-10 mg twice daily. Lesional scalp punch biopsies and peripheral blood were collected from alopecia areata patients. After PBMCs were isolated by density centrifugation and stained for CD3, CD4 and CD8, a FACSAria was used to sort CD4+ and CD8+ T cells. Spanning cysteine to phenylalanine, the CDR3 consists of 14 amino acids. Only CDR3 DNA remains: 42 bases, in frame from the first base. The germline V gene supplies CDR1 SGHTA and CDR2 FQGNSA. Relative to germline, V is missing 1 base and J is missing 7 bases, with 2 bases of the junction outside any gene match. This clone has a handful of counts. Its binding antigen is unknown. Base qualities are not recorded, but no much larger clone differs from it by a single base.

Broader findings and caveats from the paper: Scalp clonality and the number of expanded CD8+ clones among the top 100 scalp clones were significantly decreased by tofacitinib. Because the treated cohort was small and included a single nonresponder, larger studies are needed to assess links between baseline CD8+ expansion and response. Compared with normal scalp, lesional scalp, particularly in alopecia totalis/universalis, had higher clonality and more expanded CD8+ clones, which suggests antigenic drive. Shared TCR sequences between patients were less evident than in mice, which may be partly attributable to HLA diversity in the patient population. Resident alphabeta T cells in normal human skin are also sequenced, complicating scalp TCR repertoire analysis, unlike mouse skin dominated by gammadelta T cells. During tofacitinib treatment, many expanded lesional clones remained in scalp and blood, and this persistence may partly explain relapse after treatment is stopped.

Receptor libraries were prepared by the immunoSEQ multiplex PCR assay. For TCR sequencing, RNA was extracted from every sample and reverse transcribed into cDNA to serve as template. SuperScript III was used for first-strand cDNA synthesis, primed with a 2:1 mix of oligo-dT and random hexamers. A synthetic immune receptor repertoire was used to gauge amplification bias, and whatever bias remained was removed computationally. In the paper's pipeline: Raw reads were preprocessed for error removal, and CDR3 was defined according to IMGT conventions as running from the conserved cysteine to phenylalanine. Clonality was computed as 1 minus the Shannon entropy, with the entropy normalized by log2 of the number of productive unique TCRs. CD4 or CD8 identity of scalp clones was inferred by cross-referencing scalp TCRbeta sequences with sorted blood CD4 and CD8 repertoires. TCRdb stores this immuneACCESS table with in-frame sequences only. Part of the clones is absent; in the studies checked, under half of the shortfall reflects unresolved V genes, and no reason is known for the rest. V and J calls and clone size are given by that table; D and trimming were obtained from the DNA. The sample yields 80,000 to 100,000 clones; about 40% were counted once. The ten largest account for roughly a sixth of the sample.

The source material was CD8+ T cells sorted from blood, sampled at week 24, from a patient treated with tofacitinib. The V and J genes are TRBV7-2 and TRBJ2-1, with 9 junctional bases fitting TRBD2. The source is a human donor with alopecia areata. The CDR3 is CASSLGAGGNEQFF. Here is the DNA: TGTGCCAGCAGCTTAGGGGCGGGAGGGAATGAGCAGTTCTTC.